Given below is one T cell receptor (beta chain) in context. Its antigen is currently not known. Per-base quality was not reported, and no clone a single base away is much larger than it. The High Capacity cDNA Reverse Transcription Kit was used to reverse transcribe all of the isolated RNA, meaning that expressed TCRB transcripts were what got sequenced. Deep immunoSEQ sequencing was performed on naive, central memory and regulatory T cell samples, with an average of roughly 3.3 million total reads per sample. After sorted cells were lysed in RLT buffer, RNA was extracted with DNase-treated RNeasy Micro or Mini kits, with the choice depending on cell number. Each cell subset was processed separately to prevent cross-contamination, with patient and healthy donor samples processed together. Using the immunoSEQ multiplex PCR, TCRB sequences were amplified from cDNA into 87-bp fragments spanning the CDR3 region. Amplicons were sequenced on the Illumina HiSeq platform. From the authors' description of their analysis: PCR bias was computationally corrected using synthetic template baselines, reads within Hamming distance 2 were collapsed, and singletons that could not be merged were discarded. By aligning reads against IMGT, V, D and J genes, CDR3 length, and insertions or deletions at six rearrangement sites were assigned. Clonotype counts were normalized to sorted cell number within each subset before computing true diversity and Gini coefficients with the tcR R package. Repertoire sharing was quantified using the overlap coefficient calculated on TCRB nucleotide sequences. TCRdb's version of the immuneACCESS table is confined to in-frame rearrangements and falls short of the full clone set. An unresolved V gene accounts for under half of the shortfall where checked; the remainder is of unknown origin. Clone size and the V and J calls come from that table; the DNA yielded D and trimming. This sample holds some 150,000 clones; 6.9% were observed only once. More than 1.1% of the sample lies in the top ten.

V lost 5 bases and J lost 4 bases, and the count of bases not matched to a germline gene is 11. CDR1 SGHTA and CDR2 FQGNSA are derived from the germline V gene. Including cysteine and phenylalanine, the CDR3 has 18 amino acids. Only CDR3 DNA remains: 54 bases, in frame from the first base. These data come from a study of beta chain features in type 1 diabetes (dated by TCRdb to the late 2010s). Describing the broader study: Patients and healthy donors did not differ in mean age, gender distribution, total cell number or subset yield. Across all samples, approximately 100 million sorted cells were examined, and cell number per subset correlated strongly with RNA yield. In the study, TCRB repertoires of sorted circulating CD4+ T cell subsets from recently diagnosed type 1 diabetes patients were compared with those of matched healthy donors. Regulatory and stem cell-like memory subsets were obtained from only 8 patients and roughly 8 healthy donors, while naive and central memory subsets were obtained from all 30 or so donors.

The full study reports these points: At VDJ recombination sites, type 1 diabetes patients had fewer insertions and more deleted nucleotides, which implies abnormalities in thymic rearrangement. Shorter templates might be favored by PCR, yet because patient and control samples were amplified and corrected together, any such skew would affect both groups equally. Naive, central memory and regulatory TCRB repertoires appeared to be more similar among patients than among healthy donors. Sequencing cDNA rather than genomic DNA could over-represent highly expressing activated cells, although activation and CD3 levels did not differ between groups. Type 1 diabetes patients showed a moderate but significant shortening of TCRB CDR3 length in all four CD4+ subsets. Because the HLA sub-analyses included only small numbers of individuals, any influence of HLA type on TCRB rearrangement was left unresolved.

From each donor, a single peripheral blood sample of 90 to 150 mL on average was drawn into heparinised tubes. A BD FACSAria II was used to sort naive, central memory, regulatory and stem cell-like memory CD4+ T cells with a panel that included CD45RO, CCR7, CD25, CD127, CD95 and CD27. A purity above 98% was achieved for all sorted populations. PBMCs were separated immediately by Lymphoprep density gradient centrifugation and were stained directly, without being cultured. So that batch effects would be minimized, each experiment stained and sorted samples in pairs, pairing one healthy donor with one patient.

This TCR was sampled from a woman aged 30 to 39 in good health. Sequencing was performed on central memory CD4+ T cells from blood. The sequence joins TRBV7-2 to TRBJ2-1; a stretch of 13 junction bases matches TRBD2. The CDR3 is CASSTTSGRASLYNEQFF. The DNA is TGTGCCAGCAGCACAACTAGCGGGAGGGCCTCCTTATACAATGAGCAGTTCTTC.